There are many counts of the clone carrying this T cell receptor (beta chain). Antigen specificity is unknown. The data were obtained in a study of CD8 T cells in ankylosing spondylitis. The CDR3 totals 16 residues. Trimming took 5 bases from V and 6 from J, leaving 21 bases between them. Regarding the study as a whole: Enrichment of disease-linked clones was reportedly significant in matched ankylosing spondylitis synovial fluid. There were earlier reports of some motif variants in reactive arthritis synovial fluid and blood. The authors found the disease-linked clones to be CD8+ and relatively rare in peripheral blood.

From the 5' RACE reads, TCRdb called clonotypes with MiXCR, one entry per CDR3 protein. The sample includes more than 150,000 distinct CDR3 sequences, around a sixth of them seen just once. The V call is TRBV12-3 or TRBV12-4, the J call TRBJ2-3, with a tentative D call TRBD1 (7 bases). This TCR derives from a male donor aged 10-35 years with ankylosing spondylitis or in good health (not recorded which). Sample: blood, either unsorted or a sorted T cell fraction (not recorded which). CDR3 region: CASSPGRRTTGDTQYF. The CDR3 DNA sequence: TGTGCCAGCAGTCCCGGGAGACGAACGACAGGGGATACGCAGTATTTT.